This T cell receptor beta chain originates from a study of shared clonotypes between healthy human individuals. The donor population consisted of healthy HIV-negative adults with no recent acute infections or vaccinations. Worth noting for this clone: What it binds is unknown.

Whole-study findings and limits: It was observed that about 5% of naive CD4 clonotypes were shared across several donors. As a rule, naive subsets had a larger estimated richness than memory subsets.

Evenly divided among several immunoSEQ plates was the genomic DNA of each subset. Sequencing was performed with immunoSEQ multiplex PCR; in TCRdb, only in-frame clones are kept and a portion is missing. The sample yields 2 million to 2.5 million clones, around 95% seen once. The clonotype comes from a man between 18 and 29 years old in good health. Source material: naive CD4+ T cells sorted from blood. As for subset: CD45RA+ positively selected.

The CDR3 sequence is CASSPGLAGESYEQYF. As DNA, the CDR3 is TGTGCCAGCTCACCGGGACTAGCGGGAGAGTCCTACGAGCAGTACTTC. The rearrangement uses TRBV18 and TRBJ2-7, with 14 nucleotides matching TRBD2. This CDR3 is 16 amino acids long. Trimming removed 3 bases from V and 1 base from J; junction bases left unmatched: 2. Germline V CDR1 and CDR2: KGHSH, LQKENI.